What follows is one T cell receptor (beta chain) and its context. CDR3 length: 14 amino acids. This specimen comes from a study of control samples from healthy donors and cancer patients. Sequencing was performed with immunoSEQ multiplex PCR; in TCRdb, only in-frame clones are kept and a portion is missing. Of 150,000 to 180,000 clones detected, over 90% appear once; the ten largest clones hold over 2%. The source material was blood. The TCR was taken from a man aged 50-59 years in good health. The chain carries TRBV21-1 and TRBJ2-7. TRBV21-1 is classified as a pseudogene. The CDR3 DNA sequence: TGTGCCAGCAGCAAAGAAGGATTCCCTTACGAGCAGTACTTC. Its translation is CASSKEGFPYEQYF.